These 7 T cell receptor beta chains were sequenced from one sample in a study of blood T cell repertoires in COVID-19. Profiled with immunoSEQ multiplex PCR; TCRdb holds only in-frame clones, not every one. Of 150,000 to 200,000 clones in the sample, about 88% were seen once. Sequences were obtained from peripheral blood. These receptors originate from a woman aged 80 or older in a cohort sampled during active or convalescent COVID-19.

The chain recombines TRBV30 with TRBJ1-6; 11 bases are a match to TRBD1. CDR3 size: 18 residues. Losses at the gene ends were 3 bases for V and 7 bases for J; bases not matched to a gene: 14. Germline lookup yields CDR1 GTSNPN and CDR2 SVGIG (reference sequence). The CDR3 sequence: CAWRQIWTGGLANSPLHF. In DNA form, the CDR3 reads TGTGCCTGGAGACAAATCTGGACAGGGGGCTTGGCGAATTCACCCCTCCACTTT.

This sequence joins TRBV6-5 and TRBJ2-7; 7 positions match TRBD1. The junction had 2 bases not matched to a gene; V was cut back by 6 bases and J by 3 bases. Germline lookup yields CDR1 MNHEY and CDR2 SVGAGI. The CDR3 consists of 12 residues. The CDR3 sequence is CASSGDSYEQYF. The DNA of the CDR3 is TGTGCCAGCAGCGGGGACAGCTACGAGCAGTACTTC.

The chain is built from TRBV5-1 and TRBJ1-2, with D perhaps matching TRBD1 (6 bases). Deletions cut 0 bases from V and 7 bases from J, with 16 bases between. This CDR3 comprises 15 residues. CDR1 is SGHRS and CDR2 is YFSETQ in the germline V gene. CDR3 in DNA: TGCGCCAGCAGCTTGGCCCCAAACAGGGCCAGTGGCTACACCTTC. Amino acids: CASSLAPNRASGYTF.

The V and J genes are TRBV6-5 and TRBJ2-3; 7 bases agree with TRBD1. V lost 6 bases to trimming and J lost 5 bases; unmatched junction nucleotides: 5. The CDR3 runs 13 residues. Germline V gene sequence: CDR1 MNHEY, CDR2 SVGAGI. DNA for the CDR3: TGTGCCAGCAGACCACAGGGGAAAGATACGCAGTATTTT. It is translated as CASRPQGKDTQYF.

The V and J genes are TRBV14 and TRBJ2-1, with 7 nucleotides matching TRBD2. CDR1 and CDR2 from the germline V gene are SGHDN and FVKESK. The CDR3 consists of 18 residues. J lost 0 bases, V lost 6 bases, and 14 bases had no gene match. The CDR3 sequence is CASRPARGGFSSYNEQFF. The CDR3 bases are TGTGCCAGCAGGCCCGCTCGCGGGGGATTCAGCTCCTACAATGAGCAGTTCTTC.

The gene calls are TRBV19 and TRBJ1-2, with D perhaps matching TRBD1 (6 bases). This CDR3 comprises 16 residues. The germline CDR1 and CDR2 sequences are LNHDA and SQIVND (reference sequence). V was pared by 6 bases and J by 5 bases, with 22 bases between. For the CDR3, the DNA is TGTGCCAGTAGAATGTTCCGGGACAACAGTCTATATGGCTACACCTTC. Its protein product is CASRMFRDNSLYGYTF.

The genes are TRBV2 and TRBJ1-2, with D perhaps TRBD1 (6 bases). Germline V gene sequence: CDR1 SNHLY, CDR2 FYNNEI. CDR3 length equals 15 residues. Between the trimmed V and J ends, which lost 7 bases and 1 base, there was a span of 16 bases. Here the CDR3 DNA reads TGTGCCAGCACAGAGTCGGGACATCTTAACTATGGCTACACCTTC. Protein: CASTESGHLNYGYTF.